The next 16 T cell receptor beta chains were all read from a single sample in a study of cytomegalovirus exposure and HLA in healthy donors. The PCR ran on 60 Vbeta and 13 Jbeta primers. The repertoire was sequenced with immunoSEQ multiplex PCR; TCRdb's copy has only in-frame clones and lacks some. The sample holds under 200,000 clones; 77% are singletons and the top ten take 2.5% to 4%. Sequenced: PBMCs. The receptors were gathered from a female donor in good health and CMV-seronegative.

This clone was seen a handful of times. This chain connects TRBV5-4 to TRBJ2-1; 10 nucleotides agree with TRBD2. The germline V gene encodes CDR1 SGHNT and CDR2 YYREEE (reference sequence). V dropped 0 bases and J dropped 6; count of bases not matched to a gene: 9. CDR3 size: 17 residues. CDR3 nucleotide sequence: TGTGCCAGCAGCTTGGGAAGTCTAGCGGGAGAGGGCAATGAGCAGTTCTTC. This codes for CASSLGSLAGEGNEQFF. Supplemented by reference TRBV5-4 and TRBJ2-1, the full variable domain reads ETGVTQSPTHLIKTRGQQVTLRCSSQSGHNTVSWYQQALGQGPQFIFQYYREEENGRGNFPPRFSGLQFPNYSSELNVNALELDDSALYLCASSLGSLAGEGNEQFFGPGTRLTVL.

The chain is built from TRBV27 and TRBJ2-5, with a tentative D call TRBD2 (5 bases). Matching the DNA end better, TRBJ2-7 makes the J call doubtful. Germline V CDR1 and CDR2: MNHEY, SMNVEV (reference sequence). The CDR3 loop spans 15 amino acids. The CDR3 region is CAIGPPGSKWPEQYF. Written as DNA, the CDR3 is TGTGCCATCGGACCGCCGGGATCGAAGTGGCCCGAGCAGTACTTC.

This clone was observed once. The chain has TRBV29-1 and TRBJ2-5, with a tentative D call TRBD2 (5 bases). Germline lookup yields CDR1 SQVTM and CDR2 ANQGSEA. Deletions cut 6 bases from V and 2 bases from J, with 13 bases between. CDR3 length: 13 residues. CDR3 nucleotide sequence: TGCAGCGTCATCCGGACTGGACAAGAGACCCAGTACTTC. Residues: CSVIRTGQETQYF.

The chain links TRBV19 to TRBJ1-1, with 10 bases fitting TRBD1. V trimming: 3 bases; J trimming: 3 bases; junction bases outside the gene matches: 13. Germline CDR1 reads LNHDA; CDR2 reads SQIVND (reference sequence). CDR3 length: 18 amino acids. The CDR3 here is CASSIRDRGPVTDTEAFF. The CDR3 nucleotides read TGTGCCAGTAGTATCCGGGACAGGGGCCCCGTGACGGACACTGAAGCTTTCTTT.

The table lists this clone with a few counts. This chain uses TRBV7-9 with TRBJ1-1, with 7 bases that match TRBD1. J gave up 3 bases and V 5 bases, and 12 bases lay outside the gene matches. The CDR3 is made up of 16 amino acids. Germline V gives CDR1 SEHNR, CDR2 FQNEAQ (reference sequence). DNA for the CDR3: TGTGCCAGCAGCGCCAGGGGGACATCCATGGACACTGAAGCTTTCTTT. Amino acids: CASSARGTSMDTEAFF.

This clone was seen once. The chain joins TRBV2 to TRBJ1-3, with D perhaps TRBD1 (5 bases). Looked up from germline, CDR1 is SNHLY and CDR2 is FYNNEI. With 1 base removed from V and 4 bases from J, the gap between germline ends came to 20 bases. The CDR3 consists of 18 residues. The CDR3 here is CASSEGLGTYQAGNTIYF. In DNA, the CDR3 is TGTGCCAGCAGTGAAGGTCTCGGGACTTATCAAGCCGGAAACACCATATATTTT.

CDR3 DNA sequence: TGTGCCAGCAGCGTAGGATTGGGACTTAACACTGAAGCTTTCTTT. Translation gives CASSVGLGLNTEAFF. The rearrangement links TRBV9 to TRBJ1-1; TRBD1 is a possible D gene (5 bases). CDR3 length: 15 amino acids. CDR1 and CDR2 (germline): SGDLS, YYNGEE. Trimming took 0 bases from V and 2 from J, leaving 11 bases between them.

The V and J genes are TRBV10-3 and TRBJ2-2, with D possibly TRBD2 on 6 matching bases. The germline V and J ends were trimmed by 0 bases and 2 bases, with 10 bases remaining between them. Germline CDR1 and CDR2: ENHRY and SYGVKD. The CDR3 spans 16 residues. The CDR3 DNA sequence: TGTGCCATCAGTGAGTCTGGCGGGGCCAACACCGGGGAGCTGTTTTTT. It specifies CAISESGGANTGELFF.

V usage is TRBV30 and J usage is TRBJ2-1; the D gene is possibly TRBD2 (6 bases). V was shortened by 0 bases and J by 8 bases, with 23 bases between the two germline ends. This CDR3 comprises 17 residues. Germline V gene sequence: CDR1 GTSNPN, CDR2 SVGIG (reference sequence). This CDR3 reads CAWSVLSGPTGGDEQFF. CDR3 coding DNA: TGTGCCTGGAGTGTTTTGTCTGGACCGACCGGAGGGGATGAGCAGTTCTTC.

The V call is TRBV7-8, the J call TRBJ1-2, with a weak D call TRBD1 (5 bases). Looked up from germline, CDR1 is SGHVS and CDR2 is FQNEAQ. The CDR3 runs to 17 residues. V was cut by 5 bases and J by 2 bases, with 21 bases left in between. The DNA of the CDR3 is TGTGCCAGCAGCCCCTTGGGGGGTTCTGAAACCAACTATGGCTACACCTTC. Residues: CASSPLGGSETNYGYTF.

The CDR3 region is CAWNRHTEAFF. The CDR3 nucleotides are TGTGCCTGGAACAGGCACACTGAAGCTTTCTTT. The V gene is TRBV30, the J gene TRBJ1-1; D may be TRBD1 (5 bases). Germline V lookup: CDR1 GTSNPN, CDR2 SVGIG (reference sequence). The CDR3 has 11 amino acids. V dropped 4 bases and J dropped 3 bases, with 6 bases sitting between them.

The V gene is TRBV9, the J gene TRBJ2-7, with 11 bases lining up with TRBD1. The CDR3 covers 14 residues. J gave up 4 bases and V 7 bases, and 7 bases lay outside the gene matches. Germline values: CDR1 SGDLS, CDR2 YYNGEE. The CDR3 loop reads CASARTGGRYEQYF. DNA for the CDR3: TGTGCCAGCGCACGGACAGGGGGCAGGTACGAGCAGTACTTC.

This clone was seen only a few times. The genes are TRBV11-1 and TRBJ2-3, with D unresolved. CDR3 size: 14 residues. Germline assignment: CDR1 SGHAT and CDR2 FQDESV (reference sequence). V lost 5 bases to trimming and J lost 0 bases, with 9 bases between them. In nucleotides, the CDR3 is TGTGCCAGCAGCCGAACATGGAGCACAGATACGCAGTATTTT. Amino acids: CASSRTWSTDTQYF.

This rearrangement joins TRBV5-1 to TRBJ2-1; D is perhaps TRBD1 (6 bases). CDR1 and CDR2 (germline): SGHRS, YFSETQ. Trimming removed 3 bases from V and 10 bases from J, with 14 bases in between. CDR3 length equals 13 residues. DNA of the CDR3: TGCGCCAGCAGCTCGTCAGGTCAGGGGGAGCAGTTCTTC. Amino acid sequence: CASSSSGQGEQFF. Full variable domain (outside the CDR3, taken from reference TRBV5-1 and TRBJ2-1): KAGVTQTPRYLIKTRGQQVTLSCSPISGHRSVSWYQQTPGQGLQFLFEYFSETQRNKGNFPGRFSGRQFSNSRSEMNVSTLELGDSALYLCASSSSGQGEQFFGPGTRLTVL.

The V call is TRBV5-1, the J call TRBJ2-7, with 7 bases that match TRBD2. The CDR3 length is 15 residues. V lost 0 bases to trimming and J lost 7 bases; unmatched junction nucleotides: 10. The germline V gene encodes CDR1 SGHRS and CDR2 YFSETQ. The CDR3 protein is CASSLGPGGLLEQYF. The CDR3 nucleotides read TGCGCCAGCAGCTTGGGTCCGGGAGGCCTCCTGGAGCAGTACTTC.

This sequence joins TRBV7-9 and TRBJ2-1, with 9 bases matching TRBD1. The trim removed 5 bases at V and 12 bases at J, leaving 14 bases unmatched. The CDR3 is made up of 15 amino acids. Germline V lookup: CDR1 SEHNR, CDR2 FQNEAQ (reference sequence). The CDR3 sequence is CASSPRTGDLTGQFF. CDR3 DNA sequence: TGTGCCAGCAGCCCCCGGACAGGGGATCTCACGGGGCAGTTCTTC.